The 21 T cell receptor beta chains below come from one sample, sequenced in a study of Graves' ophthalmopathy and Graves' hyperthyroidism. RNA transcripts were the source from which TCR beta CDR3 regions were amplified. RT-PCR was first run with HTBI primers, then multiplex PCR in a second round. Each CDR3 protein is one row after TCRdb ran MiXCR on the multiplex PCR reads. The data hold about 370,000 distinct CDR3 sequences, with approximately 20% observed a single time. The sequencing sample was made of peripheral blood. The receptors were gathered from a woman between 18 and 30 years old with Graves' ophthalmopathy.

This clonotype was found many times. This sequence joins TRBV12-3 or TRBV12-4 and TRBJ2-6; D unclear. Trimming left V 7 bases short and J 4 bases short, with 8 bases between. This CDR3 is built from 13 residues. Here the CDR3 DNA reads TGTGCCAGCACCTTTTTAGGGGCCAACGTCCTGACTTTC. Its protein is CASTFLGANVLTF.

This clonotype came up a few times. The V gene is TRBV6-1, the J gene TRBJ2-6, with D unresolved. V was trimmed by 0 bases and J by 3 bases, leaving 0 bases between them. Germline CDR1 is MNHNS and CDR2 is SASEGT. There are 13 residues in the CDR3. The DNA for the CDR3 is TGTGCCAGCAGTGAAGCTGGGGCCAACGTCCTGACTTTC. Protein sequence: CASSEAGANVLTF.

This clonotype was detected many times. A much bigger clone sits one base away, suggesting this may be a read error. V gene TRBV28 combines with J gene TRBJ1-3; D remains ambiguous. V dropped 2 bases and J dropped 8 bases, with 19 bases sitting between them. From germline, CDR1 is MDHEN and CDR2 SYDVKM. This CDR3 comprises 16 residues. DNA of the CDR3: TGTGCCAGCAGTTTAAAAGTTTTCGGGGATTCGGACACCATATATTTT. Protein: CASSLKVFGDSDTIYF. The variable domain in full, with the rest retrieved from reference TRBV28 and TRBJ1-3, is DVKVTQSSRYLVKRTGEKVFLECVQDMDHENMFWYRQDPGLGLRLIYFSYDVKMKEKGDIPEGYSVSREKKERFSLILESASTNQTSMYLCASSLKVFGDSDTIYFGEGSWLTVV.

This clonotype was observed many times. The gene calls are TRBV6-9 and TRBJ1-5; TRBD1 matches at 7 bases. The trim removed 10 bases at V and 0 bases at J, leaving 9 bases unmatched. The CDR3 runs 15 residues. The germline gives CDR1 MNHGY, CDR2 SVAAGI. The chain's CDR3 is CAIVDRAYSNQPQHF. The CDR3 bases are TGTGCCATCGTAGACAGGGCATATAGCAATCAGCCCCAGCATTTT.

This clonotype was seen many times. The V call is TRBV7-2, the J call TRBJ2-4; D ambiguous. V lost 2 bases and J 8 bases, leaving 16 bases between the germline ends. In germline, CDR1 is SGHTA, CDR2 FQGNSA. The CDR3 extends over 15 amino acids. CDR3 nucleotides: TGTGCCAGCAGCTTAAAGGTTGGGGTCGGACACATTCAGTACTTC. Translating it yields CASSLKVGVGHIQYF.

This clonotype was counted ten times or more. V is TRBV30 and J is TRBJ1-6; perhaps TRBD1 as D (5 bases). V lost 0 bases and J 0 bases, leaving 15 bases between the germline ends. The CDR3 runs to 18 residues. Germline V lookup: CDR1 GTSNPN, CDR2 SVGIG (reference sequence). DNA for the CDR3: TGTGCCTGGAGTGTAGAGAGGGGAGGGATCTCCTATAATTCACCCCTCCACTTT. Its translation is CAWSVERGGISYNSPLHF.

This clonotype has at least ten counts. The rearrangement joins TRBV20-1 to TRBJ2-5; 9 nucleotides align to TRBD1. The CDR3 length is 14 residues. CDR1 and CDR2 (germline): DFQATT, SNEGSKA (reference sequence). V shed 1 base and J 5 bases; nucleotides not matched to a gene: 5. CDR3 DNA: TGCAGTGCTAGAGGGGGACAGGGCAGGGAGACCCAGTACTTC. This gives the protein CSARGGQGRETQYF.

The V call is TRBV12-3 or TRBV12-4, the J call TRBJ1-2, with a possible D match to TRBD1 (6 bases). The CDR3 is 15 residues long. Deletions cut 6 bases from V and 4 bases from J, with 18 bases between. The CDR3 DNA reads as TGTGCCAGCAGCTACAATCTCCGGGACACCTATGGCTACACCTTC. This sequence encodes CASSYNLRDTYGYTF.

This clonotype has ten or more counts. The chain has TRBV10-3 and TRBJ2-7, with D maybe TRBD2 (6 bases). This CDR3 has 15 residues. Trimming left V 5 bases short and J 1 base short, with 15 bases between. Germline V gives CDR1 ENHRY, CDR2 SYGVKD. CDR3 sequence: CAISPRVGGSYEQYF. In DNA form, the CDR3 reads TGTGCCATCAGTCCCAGGGTCGGGGGATCCTACGAGCAGTACTTC.

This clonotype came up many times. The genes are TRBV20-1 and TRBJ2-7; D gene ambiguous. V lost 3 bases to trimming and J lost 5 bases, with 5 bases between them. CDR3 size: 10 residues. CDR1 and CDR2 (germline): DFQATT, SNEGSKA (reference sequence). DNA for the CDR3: TGCAGTGCTAGTGCTGACGAGCAGTACTTC. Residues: CSASADEQYF.

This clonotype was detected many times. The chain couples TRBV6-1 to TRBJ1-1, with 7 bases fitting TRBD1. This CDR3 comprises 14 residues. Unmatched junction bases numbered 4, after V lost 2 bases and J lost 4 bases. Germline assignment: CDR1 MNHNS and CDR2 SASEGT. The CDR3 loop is CASSEYPGGTEAFF. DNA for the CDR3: TGTGCCAGCAGTGAATACCCAGGGGGCACTGAAGCTTTCTTT.

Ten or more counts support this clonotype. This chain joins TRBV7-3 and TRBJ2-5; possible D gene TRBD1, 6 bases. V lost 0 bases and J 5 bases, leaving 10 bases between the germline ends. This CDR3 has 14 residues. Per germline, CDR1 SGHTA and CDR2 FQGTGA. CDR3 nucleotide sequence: TGTGCCAGCAGCTTAACGGGGGCTGTCGAGACCCAGTACTTC. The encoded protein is CASSLTGAVETQYF.

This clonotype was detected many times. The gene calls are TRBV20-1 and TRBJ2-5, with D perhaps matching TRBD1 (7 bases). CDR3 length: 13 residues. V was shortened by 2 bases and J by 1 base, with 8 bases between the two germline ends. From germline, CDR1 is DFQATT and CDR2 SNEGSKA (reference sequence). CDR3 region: CSARQGGQETQYF. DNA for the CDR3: TGCAGTGCTAGACAGGGGGGCCAAGAGACCCAGTACTTC.

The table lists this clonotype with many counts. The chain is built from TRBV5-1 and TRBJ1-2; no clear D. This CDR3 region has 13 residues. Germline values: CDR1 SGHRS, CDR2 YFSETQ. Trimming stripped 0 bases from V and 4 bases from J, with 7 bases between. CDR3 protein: CASSLGRTYGYTF. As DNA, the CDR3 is TGCGCCAGCAGCTTGGGACGGACCTATGGCTACACCTTC. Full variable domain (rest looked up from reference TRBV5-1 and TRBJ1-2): KAGVTQTPRYLIKTRGQQVTLSCSPISGHRSVSWYQQTPGQGLQFLFEYFSETQRNKGNFPGRFSGRQFSNSRSEMNVSTLELGDSALYLCASSLGRTYGYTFGSGTRLTVV.

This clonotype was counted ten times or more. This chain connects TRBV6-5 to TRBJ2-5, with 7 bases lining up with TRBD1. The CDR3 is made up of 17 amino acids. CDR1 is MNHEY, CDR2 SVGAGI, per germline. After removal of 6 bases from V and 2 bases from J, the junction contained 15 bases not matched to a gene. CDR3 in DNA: TGTGCCAGCAGCAACCCGCGCTTGAGGGGGCGGCAAGAGACCCAGTACTTC. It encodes CASSNPRLRGRQETQYF.

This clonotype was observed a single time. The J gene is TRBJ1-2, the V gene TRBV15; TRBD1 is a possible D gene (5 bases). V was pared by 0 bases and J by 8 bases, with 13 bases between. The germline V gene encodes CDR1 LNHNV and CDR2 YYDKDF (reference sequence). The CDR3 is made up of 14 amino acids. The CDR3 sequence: CATSREGGTLGYTF. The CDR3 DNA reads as TGTGCCACCAGCAGAGAGGGCGGGACTTTGGGCTACACCTTC.

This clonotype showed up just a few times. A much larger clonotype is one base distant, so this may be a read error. This CDR3 is CASSTVSGNTIYF. In DNA, the CDR3 is TGTGCCAGTAGCACGGTGTCCGGAAACACCATATATTTT. The chain recombines TRBV28 with TRBJ1-3, with unresolved D. This CDR3 spans 13 amino acids. Trimming left V 9 bases short and J 4 bases short, with 13 bases between. Germline V CDR1 and CDR2: MDHEN, SYDVKM.

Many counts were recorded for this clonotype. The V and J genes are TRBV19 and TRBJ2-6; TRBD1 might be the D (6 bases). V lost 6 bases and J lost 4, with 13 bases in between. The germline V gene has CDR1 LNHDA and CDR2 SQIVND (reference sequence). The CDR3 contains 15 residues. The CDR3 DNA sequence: TGTGCCAGTAGGGTACAGGGACCCGGGGCCAACGTCCTGACTTTC. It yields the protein CASRVQGPGANVLTF.

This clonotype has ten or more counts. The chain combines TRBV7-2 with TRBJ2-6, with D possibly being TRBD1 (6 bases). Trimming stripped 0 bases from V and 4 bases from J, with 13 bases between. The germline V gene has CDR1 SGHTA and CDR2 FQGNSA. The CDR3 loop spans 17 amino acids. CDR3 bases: TGTGCCAGCAGCTTAGCAGTCAGGGGCACCGGGGCCAACGTCCTGACTTTC. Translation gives CASSLAVRGTGANVLTF.

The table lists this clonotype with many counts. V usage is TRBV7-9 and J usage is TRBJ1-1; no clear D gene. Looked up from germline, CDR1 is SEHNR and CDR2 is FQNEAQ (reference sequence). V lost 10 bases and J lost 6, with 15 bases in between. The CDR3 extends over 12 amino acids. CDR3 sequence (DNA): TGTGCCACCACCCCGGGGTTACCTGAAGCTTTCTTT. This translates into CATTPGLPEAFF. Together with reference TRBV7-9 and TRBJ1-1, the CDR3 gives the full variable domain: DTGVSQNPRHKITKRGQNVTFRCDPISEHNRLYWYRQTLGQGPEFLTYFQNEAQLEKSRLLSDRFSAERPKGSFSTLEIQRTEQGDSAMYLCATTPGLPEAFFGQGTRLTVV.

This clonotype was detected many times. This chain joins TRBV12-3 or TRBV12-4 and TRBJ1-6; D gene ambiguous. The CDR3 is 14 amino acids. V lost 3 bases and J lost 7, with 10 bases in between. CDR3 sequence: CASSFPSTNSPLHF. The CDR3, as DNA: TGTGCCAGCAGTTTCCCTTCCACCAATTCACCCCTCCACTTT.